The 22 T cell receptor beta chains in this list originate from one sample, sequenced in a study of cytomegalovirus exposure and HLA in healthy donors. The PCR was carried out with 60 Vbeta primers and 13 Jbeta primers. TCRdb's table, derived via immunoSEQ multiplex PCR, lists solely in-frame clones and lacks some. The sample comprises roughly 150,000 clones, roughly 70% of which are singletons, and 2.5% to 3% rests with the top ten. The sample comprised PBMCs. The receptors originated from a woman aged 45-65 years in good health and CMV-seropositive.

The rearrangement uses TRBV27 and TRBJ2-7, with 11 bases lining up with TRBD2. CDR3 length equals 16 residues. The J segment lost 2 bases and the V segment lost 2 bases, leaving 5 bases of the junction unmatched. In germline, CDR1 is MNHEY, CDR2 SMNVEV (reference sequence). CDR3 nucleotides: TGTGCCAGCAGTTTAGGTAGCGGGGGGGCCCCCTACGAGCAGTACTTC. Its translation is CASSLGSGGAPYEQYF.

This chain connects TRBV5-4 to TRBJ1-2, with 9 bases identical to TRBD1. The CDR3 extends over 13 amino acids. CDR1 and CDR2 from the germline V gene are SGHNT and YYREEE (reference sequence). With 2 bases clipped from V and 8 bases from J, the junction kept 4 bases outside the gene matches. Here the CDR3 reads CASSFGTGRGYTF. The CDR3 nucleotides read TGTGCCAGCAGCTTCGGGACAGGGCGAGGCTACACCTTC. Combining the CDR3 with reference TRBV5-4 and TRBJ1-2 gives the whole variable domain ETGVTQSPTHLIKTRGQQVTLRCSSQSGHNTVSWYQQALGQGPQFIFQYYREEENGRGNFPPRFSGLQFPNYSSELNVNALELDDSALYLCASSFGTGRGYTFGSGTRLTVV.

The count of this clone is one. The rearrangement uses TRBV2 and TRBJ1-3; D uncertain. V shed 2 bases and J shed 0 bases, with 11 bases lying between them. The CDR3 has 16 residues. Germline V CDR1 and CDR2: SNHLY, FYNNEI. The CDR3 sequence is CASSESQALSGNTIYF. In DNA form, the CDR3 reads TGTGCCAGCAGTGAAAGTCAGGCCCTCTCTGGAAACACCATATATTTT.

A few counts support this clone. The V call is TRBV18, the J call TRBJ1-6, with 7 bases matching TRBD1. V gave up 2 bases and J gave up 8 bases; unmatched junction bases: 3. CDR1 KGHSH and CDR2 LQKENI come from the germline V gene. CDR3 length: 14 amino acids. This CDR3 reads CASSPSDRDSPLHF. Written as DNA, the CDR3 is TGTGCCAGCTCACCATCCGACAGGGATTCACCCCTCCACTTT. Based on the CDR3 plus reference TRBV18 and TRBJ1-6, the full variable domain is NAGVMQNPRHLVRRRGQEARLRCSPMKGHSHVYWYRQLPEEGLKFMVYLQKENIIDESGMPKERFSAEFPKEGPSILRIQQVVRGDSAAYFCASSPSDRDSPLHFGNGTRLTVT.

V usage is TRBV18 and J usage is TRBJ1-1, with 8 bases aligning to TRBD1. J was trimmed by 1 base and V by 4 bases; bases with no gene match: 8. The germline gives CDR1 KGHSH, CDR2 LQKENI. The CDR3 extends over 16 amino acids. The CDR3 spells CASSLTGQGKNTEAFF. The DNA of the CDR3 is TGTGCCAGCTCACTAACAGGACAGGGTAAGAACACTGAAGCTTTCTTT. The variable domain in full, with the rest retrieved from reference TRBV18 and TRBJ1-1, is NAGVMQNPRHLVRRRGQEARLRCSPMKGHSHVYWYRQLPEEGLKFMVYLQKENIIDESGMPKERFSAEFPKEGPSILRIQQVVRGDSAAYFCASSLTGQGKNTEAFFGQGTRLTVV.

This clone was seen just once. The V call is TRBV30, the J call TRBJ2-1, with a weak D call TRBD2 (7 bases). Germline V CDR1 and CDR2: GTSNPN, SVGIG (reference sequence). CDR3 length: 13 residues. V dropped 2 bases and J dropped 7 bases, with 12 bases sitting between them. CDR3 sequence: CAWSTGGGNEQFF. The CDR3 DNA is TGTGCCTGGAGTACGGGGGGCGGTAATGAGCAGTTCTTC.

The rearrangement links TRBV11-2 to TRBJ1-2; D remains unclear. V was clipped by 4 bases and J by 7 bases, with 7 bases between them. This CDR3 comprises 11 residues. Germline lookup yields CDR1 SGHAT and CDR2 FQNNGV. As DNA, the CDR3 is TGTGCCAGCAGCTCGCGGGCTGGCTACACCTTC. Translating it yields CASSSRAGYTF.

DNA of the CDR3: TGTGCCAGCAGTTGGACAGCGGGGGAGACCCAGTACTTC. It encodes CASSWTAGETQYF. This chain uses TRBV6-6 with TRBJ2-5; D possibly corresponds to TRBD2 (7 bases). Deletions cut 4 bases from V and 5 bases from J, with 11 bases between. The CDR3 contains 13 residues. Looked up from germline, CDR1 is MNHNY and CDR2 is SVGAGI (reference sequence).

The rearrangement links TRBV2 to TRBJ1-4, with TRBD1 matching 7 bases. The CDR3 runs 15 residues. CDR1 SNHLY and CDR2 FYNNEI come from the germline V gene. The junction had 7 bases not matched to a gene; V was cut back by 2 bases and J by 7 bases. In nucleotides, the CDR3 is TGTGCCAGCAGTGAATGGGACAGAAGGGGTGAAAAACTGTTTTTT. Amino acid sequence: CASSEWDRRGEKLFF.

This clone was seen a few times. This rearrangement joins TRBV6-1 to TRBJ1-4, with a weak D call TRBD1 (5 bases). Germline assignment: CDR1 MNHNS and CDR2 SASEGT. The germline V and J ends were trimmed by 1 base and 7 bases, with 13 bases remaining between them. The CDR3 is made up of 15 amino acids. The CDR3 DNA is TGTGCCAGCAGTGAAGGCGGGGGTAAGGGTGAAAAACTGTTTTTT. It translates to CASSEGGGKGEKLFF.

This chain joins TRBV7-9 and TRBJ1-2; TRBD1 might be the D (6 bases). The germline CDR1 and CDR2 sequences are SEHNR and FQNEAQ (reference sequence). The CDR3 consists of 15 residues. The V end lost 3 bases, the J end lost 4 bases, and 15 bases lay between the germline ends. CDR3 amino acids: CASSLPTGTSYGYTF. As DNA, the CDR3 is TGTGCCAGCAGCTTGCCAACTGGGACAAGCTATGGCTACACCTTC.

V is TRBV29-1 and J is TRBJ2-2, with 9 positions matching TRBD1. The CDR3 length is 14 residues. CDR1 and CDR2 from the germline V gene are SQVTM and ANQGSEA. The V gene end was trimmed by 7 bases and the J gene end by 0 bases; junction bases not matched to a gene: 3. CDR3 residues: CSGRQGANTGELFF. The CDR3 DNA reads TGCAGCGGTCGACAGGGGGCGAACACCGGGGAGCTGTTTTTT.

The chain is built from TRBV11-2 and TRBJ2-2; a possible D gene is TRBD2 (5 bases). V lost 6 bases and J 6 bases, leaving 11 bases between the germline ends. Germline CDR1 and CDR2: SGHAT and FQNNGV. This CDR3 comprises 13 residues. The chain's CDR3 is CASREEGPGELFF. CDR3 sequence (DNA): TGTGCCAGCAGGGAGGAAGGACCCGGGGAGCTGTTTTTT.

The chain links TRBV5-6 to TRBJ2-5; TRBD2 agrees at 7 bases. The CDR3 contains 16 residues. V was pared by 4 bases and J by 3 bases, with 12 bases of the junction left unmatched. Germline CDR1 and CDR2: SGHDT and YYEEEE. The CDR3 nucleotides read TGTGCCAGCAGCAAGGAAGGAGCGGGGCCTAAAGAGACCCAGTACTTC. Protein sequence: CASSKEGAGPKETQYF.

The chain uses TRBV19 and TRBJ1-1, with 7 bases matching TRBD1. CDR3 length: 16 residues. Germline V gene sequence: CDR1 LNHDA, CDR2 SQIVND (reference sequence). V was clipped by 3 bases and J by 0 bases; unmatched bases: 7. CDR3 region: CASSIRDRNLNTEAFF. DNA of the CDR3: TGTGCCAGTAGTATCCGGGACAGAAATTTGAACACTGAAGCTTTCTTT.

CDR3 DNA sequence: TGTGCCAGCAGCTTGGACAGTATGGCGGTTGGCTACACCTTC. Encoded protein: CASSLDSMAVGYTF. The V gene is TRBV11-2, the J gene TRBJ1-2; D is possibly TRBD1 (6 bases). The V and J ends lost 3 bases and 7 bases respectively, with 15 bases between them. The CDR3 has 14 residues. From germline, CDR1 is SGHAT and CDR2 FQNNGV.

The DNA for the CDR3 is TGTGCCAGCAGCTCTGGGGACAGCAACTATGGCTACACCTTC. Protein: CASSSGDSNYGYTF. The rearrangement uses TRBV5-6 and TRBJ1-2, with TRBD1 identical over 7 bases. The length of the CDR3 is 14 residues. Germline values: CDR1 SGHDT, CDR2 YYEEEE. Unmatched junction bases numbered 4, after V lost 3 bases and J lost 2 bases. The variable domain in full, with the rest retrieved from reference TRBV5-6 and TRBJ1-2, is DAGVTQSPTHLIKTRGQQVTLRCSPKSGHDTVSWYQQALGQGPQFIFQYYEEEERQRGNFPDRFSGHQFPNYSSELNVNALLLGDSALYLCASSSGDSNYGYTFGSGTRLTVV.

The chain combines TRBV30 with TRBJ2-7; D gene uncertain. The V end lost 0 bases, the J end lost 4 bases, and 10 bases lay between the germline ends. CDR1 is GTSNPN and CDR2 is SVGIG in the germline V gene (reference sequence). CDR3 length: 13 residues. The CDR3 nucleotides are TGTGCCTGGAGTGTAGGCAGGATGTACGAGCAGTACTTC. This translates into CAWSVGRMYEQYF.

This clone occurred a few times. The gene calls are TRBV30 and TRBJ1-2, with TRBD1 matching 8 bases. J lost 4 bases, V lost 2 bases, and 9 bases had no gene match. The length of the CDR3 is 15 residues. Germline V gives CDR1 GTSNPN, CDR2 SVGIG (reference sequence). The CDR3 here is CAWSKGQGDVYGYTF. CDR3 coding DNA: TGTGCCTGGAGTAAAGGACAGGGCGACGTCTATGGCTACACCTTC.

The chain combines TRBV28 with TRBJ2-2; 9 bases are a match to TRBD2. This CDR3 region has 16 residues. J gave up 8 bases and V 1 base, and 8 bases lay outside the gene matches. The V gene's germline CDR1 is MDHEN and CDR2 SYDVKM. CDR3 sequence reads: CASSLLPSGDKGELFF. The CDR3 DNA reads TGTGCCAGCAGTTTATTGCCTAGCGGGGACAAGGGGGAGCTGTTTTTT.

The chain recombines TRBV15 with TRBJ2-3, with unresolved D. V shed 0 bases and J shed 7 bases, with 14 bases lying between them. The CDR3 is 15 residues long. CDR1 and CDR2 from the germline V gene are LNHNV and YYDKDF (reference sequence). The CDR3 DNA follows: TGTGCCACCAGCAGAGATCAACTGCCTGAAAATACGCAGTATTTT. Translated: CATSRDQLPENTQYF. Variable domain in full (rest from reference TRBV15 and TRBJ2-3): DAMVIQNPRYQVTQFGKPVTLSCSQTLNHNVMYWYQQKSSQAPKLLFHYYDKDFNNEADTPDNFQSRRPNTSFCFLDIRSPGLGDTAMYLCATSRDQLPENTQYFGPGTRLTVL.

The chain combines TRBV10-3 with TRBJ2-3; a weak D match, TRBD1 (5 bases). The ends were cut back, 2 bases at V and 0 bases at J, with 12 bases in the middle. CDR1 ENHRY and CDR2 SYGVKD come from the germline V gene. This CDR3 has 16 residues. CDR3 bases: TGTGCCATCAGTGAGAGGGGTAGTACTAGCACAGATACGCAGTATTTT. Translated: CAISERGSTSTDTQYF.